This TCR beta chain comes out of a study of blood T cell repertoires in COVID-19. Study overall: The origin of the acute and convalescent COVID-19 samples was the United States, Italy and Spain. Sources were T cells, B-cell-depleted T cells, or PBMCs; the material itself was cDNA or gDNA.

In the authors' workflow: Amplification of reference gene primers was used by the study to estimate nucleated cell counts. This table comes from immunoSEQ multiplex PCR, and its TCRdb copy is limited to in-frame clones, with some not included. The V and J calls and the clone size are those of that table, but D and trimming were determined from the DNA. Among 200,000 to 300,000 clones, 70% to 90% were seen once, and the ten largest hold approximately 4%. The CDR3 is 13 amino acids. In germline, CDR1 is KGHSH, CDR2 LQKENI. The V gene lost 3 bases and the J gene lost 2 bases, with 7 bases spanning the gap.

The V and J genes are TRBV18 and TRBJ1-2, with D tentatively TRBD1 (6 bases). The sequenced sample was peripheral blood. This receptor was taken from a middle-aged woman with acute or convalescent COVID-19. The CDR3 reads CASSPGTNYGYTF. The CDR3 region has the DNA TGTGCCAGCTCACCCGGGACAAACTATGGCTACACCTTC.